The 2 T cell receptor beta chains below come from one sample, sequenced in a study of cytomegalovirus exposure and HLA in healthy donors. Researchers ran the PCR with 60 Vbeta and 13 Jbeta primers. Assay used: immunoSEQ multiplex PCR; TCRdb lists only in-frame clones, some missing. The sample lists about 200,000 clones; 85% were seen once. The sequenced material came from PBMCs. These receptor sequences come from a woman in her forties or fifties in good health and CMV-seronegative.

The chain is built from TRBV25-1 and TRBJ2-7; 7 bases are a match to TRBD1. V was clipped by 3 bases and J by 3 bases; unmatched bases: 5. Germline CDR1 MGHDK, CDR2 SYGVNS. The CDR3 consists of 14 residues. DNA of the CDR3: TGTGCCAGCAGTGATCGACAGGGTAGCTACGAGCAGTACTTC. It encodes CASSDRQGSYEQYF.

This chain connects TRBV7-2 to TRBJ2-7; 11 bases map to TRBD2. The V segment lost 5 bases and the J segment 1 base; nucleotides outside the gene matches: 7. The CDR3 spans 16 residues. From germline, CDR1 is SGHTA and CDR2 FQGNSA. CDR3: CASSAQTSGASYEQYF. Written as DNA, the CDR3 is TGTGCCAGCAGCGCCCAGACTAGCGGGGCTTCCTACGAGCAGTACTTC.